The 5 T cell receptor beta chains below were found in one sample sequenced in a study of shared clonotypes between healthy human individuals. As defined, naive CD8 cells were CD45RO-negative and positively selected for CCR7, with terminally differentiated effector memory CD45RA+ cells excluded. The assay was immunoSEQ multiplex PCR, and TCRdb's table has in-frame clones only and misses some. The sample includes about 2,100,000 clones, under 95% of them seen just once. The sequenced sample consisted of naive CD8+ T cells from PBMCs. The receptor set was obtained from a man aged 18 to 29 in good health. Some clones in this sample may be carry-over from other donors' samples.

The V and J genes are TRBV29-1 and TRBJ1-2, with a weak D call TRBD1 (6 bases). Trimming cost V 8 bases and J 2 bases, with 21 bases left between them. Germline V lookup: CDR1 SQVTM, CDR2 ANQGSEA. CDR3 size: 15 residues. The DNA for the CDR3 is TGCAGCTCCCGAAATGTCGGGGGCGGGAACTATGGCTACACCTTC. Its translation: CSSRNVGGGNYGYTF.

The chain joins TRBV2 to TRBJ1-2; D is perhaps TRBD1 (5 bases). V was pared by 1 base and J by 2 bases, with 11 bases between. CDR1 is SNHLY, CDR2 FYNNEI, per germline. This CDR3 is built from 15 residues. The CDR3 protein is CASSEGEGTNYGYTF. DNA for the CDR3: TGTGCCAGCAGTGAAGGGGAGGGGACCAACTATGGCTACACCTTC.

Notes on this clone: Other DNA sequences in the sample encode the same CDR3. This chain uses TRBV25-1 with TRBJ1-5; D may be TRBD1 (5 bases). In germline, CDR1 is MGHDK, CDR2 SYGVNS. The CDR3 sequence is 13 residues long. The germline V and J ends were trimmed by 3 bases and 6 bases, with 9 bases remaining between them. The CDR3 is CASSEGRGQPQHF. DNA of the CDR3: TGTGCCAGCAGTGAGGGGCGGGGTCAGCCCCAGCATTTT.

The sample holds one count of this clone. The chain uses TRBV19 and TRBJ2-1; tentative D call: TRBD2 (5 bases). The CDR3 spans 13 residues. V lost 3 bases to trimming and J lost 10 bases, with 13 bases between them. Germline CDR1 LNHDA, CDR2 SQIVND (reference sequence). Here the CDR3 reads CASSIGGRREQFF. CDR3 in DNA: TGTGCCAGTAGTATCGGAGGACGACGCGAGCAGTTCTTC.

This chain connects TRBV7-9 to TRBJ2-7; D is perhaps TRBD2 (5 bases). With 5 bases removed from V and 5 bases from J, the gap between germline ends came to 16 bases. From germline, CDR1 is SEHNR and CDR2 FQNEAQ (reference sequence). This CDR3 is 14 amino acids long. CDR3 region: CASSQWTLRDEQYF. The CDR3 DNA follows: TGTGCCAGCAGCCAATGGACTTTGAGGGACGAGCAGTACTTC.